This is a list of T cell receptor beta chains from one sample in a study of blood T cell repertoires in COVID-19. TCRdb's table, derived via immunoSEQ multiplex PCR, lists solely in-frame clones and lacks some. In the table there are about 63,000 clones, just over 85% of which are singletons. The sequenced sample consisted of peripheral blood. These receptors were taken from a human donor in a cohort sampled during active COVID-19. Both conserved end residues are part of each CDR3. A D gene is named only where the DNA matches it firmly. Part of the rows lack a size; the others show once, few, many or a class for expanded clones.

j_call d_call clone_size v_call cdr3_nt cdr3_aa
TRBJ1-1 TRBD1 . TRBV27 TGTGCCAGCAGTTACAGGGGGCTTAACACTGAAGCTTTCTTT CASSYRGLNTEAFF
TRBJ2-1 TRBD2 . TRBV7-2 TGTGCCAGCAGCTTTTCGACTAGCAGCAATGAGCAGTTCTTC CASSFSTSSNEQFF
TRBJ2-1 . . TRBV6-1 TGTGCCAGCAGTGACGGCCTAGCCGCCTACAATGAGCAGTTCTTC CASSDGLAAYNEQFF
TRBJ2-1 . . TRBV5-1 TGCGCCAGCAGCTTGGAGGGGGTTTTCCACAATGAGCAGTTCTTC CASSLEGVFHNEQFF
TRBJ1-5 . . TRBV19 TGTGCCAGTAAAAGGCAGACTACTAGCAATCAGCCCCAGCATTTT CASKRQTTSNQPQHF
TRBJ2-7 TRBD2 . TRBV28 TGTGCCAGCAGTCCCCTCTCGGGAGGGTTCTACGAGCAGTACTTC CASSPLSGGFYEQYF
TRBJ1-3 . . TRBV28 TGTGCCACCACGACAGCAACCAGAAACACCATATATTTT CATTTATRNTIYF
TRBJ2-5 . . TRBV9 TGTGCCAGCAGCGTAGCTGTCGGGACCCAGTACTTC CASSVAVGTQYF
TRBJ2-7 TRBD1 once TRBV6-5 TGTGCCAGCAGTTACACGATAGGACAGGGTCCATACGAGCAGTACTTC CASSYTIGQGPYEQYF
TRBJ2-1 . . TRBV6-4 TGTGCCAGCAGTGTGGGGCGGTTCTCCTACAATGAGCAGTTCTTC CASSVGRFSYNEQFF
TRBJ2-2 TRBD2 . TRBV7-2 TGTGCCAGCAGCTTATACGCGGGGGACAACACCGGGGAGCTGTTTTTT CASSLYAGDNTGELFF
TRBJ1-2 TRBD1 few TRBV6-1 TGTGCCAGCAGTGAGGGACAGGGGAACTATGGCTACACCTTC CASSEGQGNYGYTF
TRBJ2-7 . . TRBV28 TGTGCCAGCAGTTATGCGACAGCGACCTACGAGCAGTACTTC CASSYATATYEQYF
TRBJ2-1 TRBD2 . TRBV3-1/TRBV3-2 TGTGCCAGCAGCCAAGAGAGCGGGAGTGTAGGATACAATGAGCAGTTCTTC CASSQESGSVGYNEQFF
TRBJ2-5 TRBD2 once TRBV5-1 TGCGCCAGCAGCTTGGTTCCCAGCGGGGGACAAGAGACCCAGTACTTC CASSLVPSGGQETQYF
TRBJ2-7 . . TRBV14 TGTGCCAGCAGCCAAGATCGTCTCTACGAGCAGTACTTC CASSQDRLYEQYF
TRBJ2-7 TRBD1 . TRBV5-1 TGCGCCAGCAGCTTGGGACAGGGTTCCTACGAGCAGTACTTC CASSLGQGSYEQYF
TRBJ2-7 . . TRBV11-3 TGTGCCAGCAGCAAGGGGGTGTCCTACGAGCAGTACTTC CASSKGVSYEQYF
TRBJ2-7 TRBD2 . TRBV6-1 TGTGCCAGCAGTGACCTAGCGGGAGCCCCCTCCTACGAGCAGTACTTC CASSDLAGAPSYEQYF
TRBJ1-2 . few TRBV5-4 TGTGCCAGCAGCATTCGAGGGGGGGACTATGGCTACACCTTC CASSIRGGDYGYTF
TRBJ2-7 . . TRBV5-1 TGCGCCAGCAGTTTTAGACAGATGTCCTACGAGCAGTACTTC CASSFRQMSYEQYF
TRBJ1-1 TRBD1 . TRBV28 TGTGCCAGCTTCTCCCCCTCAGGGGGCAAAACTGAAGCTTTCTTT CASFSPSGGKTEAFF
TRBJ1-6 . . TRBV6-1 TGTGCCAGCAGTGAAGTAAGACCGCGGTCTAATTCACCCCTCCACTTT CASSEVRPRSNSPLHF
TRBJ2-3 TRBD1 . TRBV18 TGTGCCAGCTCACCCAGGCAGGGGGCATTTAGCACAGATACGCAGTATTTT CASSPRQGAFSTDTQYF
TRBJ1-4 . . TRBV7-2 TGTGCCAGCAGCTCCGGCTGGGGCATCAATGAAAAACTGTTTTTT CASSSGWGINEKLFF
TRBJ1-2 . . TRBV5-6 TGTGCCAGCAGCTACGACAGGAATGGCTACACCTTC CASSYDRNGYTF
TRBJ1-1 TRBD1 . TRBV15 TGTGCCACCAGCAGTCTTGGGACAGAAGAAGCTTTCTTT CATSSLGTEEAFF
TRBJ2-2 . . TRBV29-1 TGCAGCGTTTCCCAGGGTAACACCGGGGAGCTGTTTTTT CSVSQGNTGELFF
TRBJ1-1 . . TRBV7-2 TGTGCCAGCAGCACACAGGGAAGTACTGAAGCTTTCTTT CASSTQGSTEAFF
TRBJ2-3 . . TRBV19 TGTGCCAGTAGTATGCAGGGGCGAGATACGCAGTATTTT CASSMQGRDTQYF
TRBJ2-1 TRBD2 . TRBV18 TGTGCCAGCTCACCACCGGGGACTAGCGGAAACAATGAGCAGTTCTTC CASSPPGTSGNNEQFF
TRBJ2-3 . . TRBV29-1 TGCAGCGTTGAAGGCGGGATAAGCACAGATACGCAGTATTTT CSVEGGISTDTQYF
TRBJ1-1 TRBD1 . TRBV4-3 TGCGCCAGCAGCCAAGTGGGGACAGAGATGAACACTGAAGCTTTCTTT CASSQVGTEMNTEAFF
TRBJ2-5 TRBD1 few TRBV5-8 TGTGCCAGCAGCAGAGGGACAGGGGCACAAGAGACCCAGTACTTC CASSRGTGAQETQYF
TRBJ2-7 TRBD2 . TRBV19 TGTGCCAGTGGGGTCAGTTCTAGCGGGAGTTGGCACGAGCAGTACTTC CASGVSSSGSWHEQYF
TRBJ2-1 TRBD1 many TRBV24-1 TGTGCCACCAGTGAAGTACAGGGGAACTACAATGAGCAGTTCTTC CATSEVQGNYNEQFF
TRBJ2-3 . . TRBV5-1 TGCGCCAGCAGCTCTCTAGGATTTAAGGTAGATACGCAGTATTTT CASSSLGFKVDTQYF
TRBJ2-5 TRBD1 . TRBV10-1 TGCGCCAGCAGTCCAGGGGGATTAGGAGAGACCCAGTACTTC CASSPGGLGETQYF
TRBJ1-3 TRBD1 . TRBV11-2 TGTGCCAGCAGCTTTAGGGGGCCTCTCTCTGGAAACACCATATATTTT CASSFRGPLSGNTIYF
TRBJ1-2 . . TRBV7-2 TGTGCCAGCAGCTTACAGGGCGGCGGCTACACCTTC CASSLQGGGYTF
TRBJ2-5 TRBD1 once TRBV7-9 TGTGCCAGCAGGCCGGACAGGGCAGGGGAGACCCAGTACTTC CASRPDRAGETQYF
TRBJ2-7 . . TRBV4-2 TGTGCCAGCAGCCAAACGTCTGGACAAGTCTACGAGCAGTACTTC CASSQTSGQVYEQYF
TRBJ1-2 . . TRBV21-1 TGTGCCAGCAGCAAACTCGGGACAGCAGACAATGGCTACACCTTC CASSKLGTADNGYTF
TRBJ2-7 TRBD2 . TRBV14 TGTGCCAGCAGCCCCTATCGACTAGCTTTAGGGTCCTACGAGCAGTACTTC CASSPYRLALGSYEQYF
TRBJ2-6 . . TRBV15 TGTGCCACCAGCAGGGCACTAGCTGGGGCCAACGTCCTGACTTTC CATSRALAGANVLTF
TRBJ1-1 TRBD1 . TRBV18 TGTGCCAGCTCACCATTCGACAGGGTCGCTGAAGCTTTCTTT CASSPFDRVAEAFF
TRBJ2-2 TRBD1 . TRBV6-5 TGTGCCAGCAGTTCCTCGACAGGGGTGACCGGGGAGCTGTTTTTT CASSSSTGVTGELFF
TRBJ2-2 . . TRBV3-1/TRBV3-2 TGTGCCAGCAGCACGTCCCGGTTAGCCGGGGAGCTGTTTTTT CASSTSRLAGELFF